This passage covers 7 T cell receptor beta chains from one sample sequenced in a study of T-cell memory formation after mild COVID-19. TCRdb reprocessed the 5' RACE reads with MiXCR, giving one entry per CDR3 protein. The sample contains more than 400,000 distinct CDR3 sequences, 15% to 20% of which appear only once. Sequenced material: PBMCs or a T cell subset sorted from them (not recorded which). The receptor set was obtained from an adult woman who had mild COVID-19 (a few samples of this study predate the infection). Cell type and time point are not known.

This clonotype was observed at least ten times. The gene calls are TRBV7-9 and TRBJ2-3; D is uncertain. Germline values: CDR1 SEHNR, CDR2 FQNEAQ (reference sequence). Trimming took off 2 bases at V and 1 base at J, with 10 bases between the two ends. The CDR3 contains 15 residues. In nucleotides, the CDR3 is TGTGCCAGCAGCTTAAACTCCCAGCGCACAGATACGCAGTATTTT. Protein sequence: CASSLNSQRTDTQYF.

This chain links TRBV6-1 with TRBJ2-3, with 10 bases fitting TRBD2. The CDR3 is 15 residues long. Germline CDR1 is MNHNS and CDR2 is SASEGT. The V gene end was trimmed by 1 base and the J gene end by 4 bases; junction bases not matched to a gene: 2. The CDR3 loop is CASSEGGTSADTQYF. DNA for the CDR3: TGTGCCAGCAGTGAAGGGGGGACTAGCGCAGATACGCAGTATTTT.

The chain recombines TRBV4-2 with TRBJ2-3; D uncertain. Between the trimmed V and J ends, which lost 0 bases and 0 bases, there was a span of 7 bases. CDR3 length: 15 residues. Looked up from germline, CDR1 is LGHNA and CDR2 is YNFKEQ. The CDR3 spells CASSQDLASTDTQYF. CDR3 nucleotide sequence: TGTGCCAGCAGCCAAGATTTGGCAAGCACAGATACGCAGTATTTT.

The chain employs TRBV4-3 and TRBJ2-5, with 7 positions matching TRBD1. Trimming took 1 base from V and 0 from J; bases not matched to a gene: 2. The CDR3 totals 15 residues. CDR1 is LGHNA and CDR2 is YSLEER in the germline V gene. CDR3 bases: TGCGCCAGCAGCCAAGCGGGGACAGACCAAGAGACCCAGTACTTC. Its translation: CASSQAGTDQETQYF.

This clonotype was found a few times. This sequence joins TRBV5-1 and TRBJ1-1; 8 nucleotides line up with TRBD1. J lost 2 bases, V lost 4 bases, and 10 bases had no gene match. Germline CDR1 is SGHRS and CDR2 is YFSETQ. CDR3 size: 16 residues. The chain's CDR3 is CASSNTGQGRNTEAFF. The CDR3 nucleotides read TGCGCCAGCAGCAATACAGGACAGGGAAGAAACACTGAAGCTTTCTTT.

Only a few counts were recorded for this clonotype. This chain uses TRBV18 with TRBJ1-5; D is unresolved. The CDR3 spans 13 residues. Germline values: CDR1 KGHSH, CDR2 LQKENI. Trimming removed 3 bases at V and 5 bases at J, with 8 bases between. The CDR3 region has the DNA TGTGCCAGCTCACCGGCAAGGGATCAGCCCCAGCATTTT. It translates to CASSPARDQPQHF.

The chain combines TRBV9 with TRBJ2-1, with D tentatively TRBD2 (6 bases). The V gene lost 5 bases and the J gene lost 8 bases, with 17 bases spanning the gap. Germline lookup yields CDR1 SGDLS and CDR2 YYNGEE. This CDR3 comprises 14 residues. CDR3 sequence: CASSRTGSEDEQFF. The DNA of the CDR3 is TGTGCCAGCAGTCGTACCGGGAGCGAGGATGAGCAGTTCTTC.